This paragraph covers one T cell receptor beta chain sequence. Its target is unknown. Libraries were prepared by immunoSEQ multiplex PCR; TCRdb keeps only in-frame clonotypes and omits some of them. The data show approximately 16,000 clones, more than 80% seen once. Trimming at V came to 2 bases and at J to 7 bases, leaving 4 bases not matched to a gene. Germline V gene lookup returns CDR1 MGHRA and CDR2 YSYEKL. The CDR3 sequence is 15 residues long. The sample is drawn from a study of Tregs in tolerant kidney transplant recipients. Study-wide findings and caveats: Findings come from small patient numbers and require larger validation.

CD4+CD25+CD127- Tregs, CD4+CD25- non-Tregs, CD4 and CD8 cells were sorted. The chain recombines TRBV4-1 with TRBJ2-2; TRBD1 matches 10 bases. Source material: CD8+ T cells from blood. The clonotype was recovered from a human donor in good health. The CDR3 DNA is TGCGCCAGCAGCCAATCGGGACAGGGGATCGGGGAGCTGTTTTTT. It yields the protein CASSQSGQGIGELFF.